This T cell receptor beta chain was profiled in a study of CD8 T cells in ankylosing spondylitis. Using its own MiXCR run on the 5' RACE reads, TCRdb lists one record per CDR3 protein. The sample records around 130,000 distinct CDR3 sequences, roughly an eighth being singletons. The CDR3 is 13 residues long. Deletions cut 2 bases from V and 4 bases from J, with 8 bases between. Germline lookup yields CDR1 SGHKS and CDR2 YYEKEE (reference sequence). The TCR originated in a female donor with ankylosing spondylitis or in good health (not recorded which). The chain links TRBV5-5 to TRBJ2-3; D unclear. Sequenced input: blood, either unsorted or a sorted T cell fraction (not recorded which). The CDR3 nucleotides are TGTGCCAGCAGCTTTTTATCAGCAGATACGCAGTATTTT. It translates to CASSFLSADTQYF.